The 29 T cell receptor beta chains reported below all come from one sample, sequenced in a study of CD8 T cells in ankylosing spondylitis. TCRdb used MiXCR to reprocess the 5' RACE reads, holding one entry per CDR3 protein. Of roughly 250,000 distinct CDR3 sequences in the sample, roughly a tenth were seen once. The sample was blood, either unsorted or a sorted T cell fraction (not recorded which). Receptors were obtained from a male donor with ankylosing spondylitis or in good health (not recorded which).

This clonotype was seen more than once but under ten times. The rearrangement joins TRBV20-1 to TRBJ2-2; D is undetermined. Germline CDR1 and CDR2: DFQATT and SNEGSKA (reference sequence). The CDR3 length is 16 residues. V shed 0 bases and J shed 7 bases, with 18 bases lying between them. This CDR3 is CSARDPRTGLGGELFF. CDR3 nucleotides: TGCAGTGCTAGAGATCCGAGGACCGGGCTAGGCGGGGAGCTGTTTTTT.

This clonotype was seen more than once but under ten times. The V gene is TRBV10-1, the J gene TRBJ2-3; D gene ambiguous. The V end was cut by 4 bases, the J end by 0 bases, with 8 bases between. Germline V gives CDR1 WNHNN, CDR2 SYGVQD (reference sequence). This CDR3 contains 14 residues. CDR3 residues: CASSGSGSTDTQYF. The CDR3 DNA reads as TGCGCCAGCAGTGGGTCAGGTAGCACAGATACGCAGTATTTT.

This clonotype was observed many times. The chain uses TRBV2 and TRBJ2-3; D is perhaps TRBD2 (5 bases). Germline loops: CDR1 SNHLY, CDR2 FYNNEI. Trimming cost V 6 bases and J 6 bases, with 13 bases left between them. The CDR3 length is 13 residues. The CDR3, as DNA: TGTGCCAGCAGCGTTGGACTGAGCGATACGCAGTATTTT. Its protein is CASSVGLSDTQYF.

This clonotype showed up many times. DNA of the CDR3: TGCGCCAGCAGCTTGGAAAGAGATGAAGAGACCCAGTACTTC. It encodes CASSLERDEETQYF. The chain has TRBV5-1 and TRBJ2-5; D not certain. V lost 0 bases to trimming and J lost 3 bases, with 9 bases between them. Looked up from germline, CDR1 is SGHRS and CDR2 is YFSETQ. The CDR3 runs to 14 residues.

This clonotype was seen at least ten times. The V and J genes are TRBV10-3 and TRBJ1-5; TRBD1 matches at 10 bases. V shed 4 bases and J 4 bases; nucleotides not matched to a gene: 4. The CDR3 runs 15 residues. The germline V gene encodes CDR1 ENHRY and CDR2 SYGVKD. The CDR3 DNA reads as TGTGCCATCAGTGTCGGGACAGGGGTTAATCAGCCCCAGCATTTT. It is translated as CAISVGTGVNQPQHF.

This clonotype was counted many times. A much larger clone differs by one base, so this may be a read error. V and J are TRBV7-2 and TRBJ1-5; D unclear. The germline V gene encodes CDR1 SGHTA and CDR2 FQGNSA. Trimming took off 2 bases at V and 1 base at J, with 3 bases between the two ends. The CDR3 extends over 13 amino acids. The CDR3 loop is CASSLNSNQPQHF. CDR3 bases: TGTGCCAGCAGCTTAAACAGCAATCAGCCCCAGCATTTT.

This clonotype has ten or more counts. The chain combines TRBV25-1 with TRBJ2-7; D possibly matches TRBD1 or TRBD2 (6 bases each). This CDR3 contains 17 residues. Trimming took 1 base from V and 3 from J, leaving 19 bases between them. Germline CDR1 reads MGHDK; CDR2 reads SYGVNS. CDR3 DNA: TGTGCCAGCAGTGAATCGCCTGCGAGGGGGGATTACTACGAGCAGTACTTC. Protein sequence: CASSESPARGDYYEQYF.

This clonotype was observed many times. CDR3 residues: CASSQTSRHTGELFF. CDR3 nucleotide sequence: TGTGCCAGCAGTCAGACTAGTAGGCACACCGGGGAGCTGTTTTTT. This chain joins TRBV12-3 or TRBV12-4 and TRBJ2-2; D perhaps matches TRBD2 (6 bases). Between the trimmed V and J ends, which lost 5 bases and 3 bases, there was a span of 13 bases. This CDR3 is built from 15 residues.

This clonotype was observed many times. This chain uses TRBV5-6 with TRBJ1-1; TRBD1 agrees at 7 bases. CDR3 size: 13 residues. The germline CDR1 and CDR2 sequences are SGHDT and YYEEEE. J lost 4 bases, V lost 4 bases, and 4 bases had no gene match. The CDR3 loop is CASSGNRGTEAFF. The CDR3 coding sequence is TGTGCCAGCAGCGGAAACAGGGGCACTGAAGCTTTCTTT.

This clonotype was recorded at least ten times. The chain has TRBV10-3 and TRBJ2-7; D may be TRBD2 (6 bases). The length of the CDR3 is 14 residues. V was clipped by 6 bases and J by 0 bases, with 12 bases between them. Germline V gene data show CDR1 as ENHRY and CDR2 as SYGVKD. CDR3 in DNA: TGTGCCATCAGCGCGCGGGGAGACTCCTACGAGCAGTACTTC. It is translated as CAISARGDSYEQYF.

This clonotype was picked up a small number of times. This sequence joins TRBV11-2 and TRBJ2-7; 9 bases agree with TRBD1. The length of the CDR3 is 19 residues. Looked up from germline, CDR1 is SGHAT and CDR2 is FQNNGV. With V trimmed by 5 bases and J by 1 base, 18 bases remained unmatched. CDR3 region: CASSDQRGGQGSRSYEQYF. The CDR3 bases are TGTGCCAGCAGCGATCAGAGAGGGGGACAGGGCTCTCGTTCCTACGAGCAGTACTTC.

This clonotype was seen at least ten times. A read error may account for a junction end that differs from germline. The rearrangement uses TRBV12-3 or TRBV12-4 and TRBJ2-3, with D possibly TRBD2 on 6 matching bases. The CDR3 runs 15 residues. CDR3 loop: CASRLDREGRDTQYF. The DNA of the CDR3 is TGTGCCAGCAGGTTAGACCGCGAGGGGAGGGATACGCAGTATTTT.

At least ten counts were recorded for this clonotype. This rearrangement joins TRBV20-1 to TRBJ2-1; 7 bases agree with TRBD2. This CDR3 is 15 amino acids long. Germline V lookup: CDR1 DFQATT, CDR2 SNEGSKA (reference sequence). V was pared by 3 bases and J by 6 bases, with 11 bases of the junction left unmatched. CDR3 sequence reads: CSASLGLAAPNEQFF. The CDR3 DNA is TGCAGTGCTAGCCTAGGGCTAGCGGCCCCCAATGAGCAGTTCTTC.

There are many counts of this clonotype. The gene calls are TRBV7-8 and TRBJ1-4; 8 bases agree with TRBD1. Trimming took 2 bases from V and 7 from J; bases not matched to a gene: 9. The CDR3 spans 16 residues. The V gene's germline CDR1 is SGHVS and CDR2 FQNEAQ. The CDR3 DNA reads as TGTGCCAGCAGCTTACGGGACAGGTCCTCTAGTGAAAAACTGTTTTTT. It yields the protein CASSLRDRSSSEKLFF.

The table lists this clonotype with many counts. The chain is built from TRBV15 and TRBJ2-5; D remains unclear. Trimming took off 3 bases at V and 3 bases at J, with 11 bases between the two ends. The CDR3 is 14 residues long. Germline V gene lookup returns CDR1 LNHNV and CDR2 YYDKDF (reference sequence). The CDR3 DNA sequence: TGTGCCACCAGCAGGGGCCTTAAAGAAGAGACCCAGTACTTC. Amino acids: CATSRGLKEETQYF.

This clonotype was detected ten times or more. The chain recombines TRBV12-3 or TRBV12-4 with TRBJ2-7; TRBD1 matches 11 bases. The CDR3 runs 15 residues. The V and J ends lost 5 bases and 2 bases, in that order; junction bases with no gene match: 5. This CDR3 is CASSNPGQGAYEQYF. The CDR3 DNA reads TGTGCCAGCAGTAATCCGGGACAGGGGGCCTACGAGCAGTACTTC.

The chain links TRBV7-8 to TRBJ1-5; 8 nucleotides align to TRBD1. The CDR3 consists of 16 residues. Germline V gene lookup returns CDR1 SGHVS and CDR2 FQNEAQ. V shed 5 bases, J shed 2 bases, and the junction held 8 bases outside the gene matches. The CDR3 DNA reads as TGTGCCAGCAGCACGGACAGGGCGATCCGCAATCAGCCCCAGCATTTT. Residues: CASSTDRAIRNQPQHF.

This clonotype has ten or more counts. V and J are TRBV10-3 and TRBJ2-3, with D perhaps matching TRBD1 (5 bases). Germline V gives CDR1 ENHRY, CDR2 SYGVKD. The CDR3 length is 16 residues. V gave up 7 bases and J gave up 3 bases, with 20 bases separating them. The CDR3 nucleotides are TGTGCCATCACCCACATCTGGACATTGGAGACAGATACGCAGTATTTT. Its protein product is CAITHIWTLETDTQYF.

This clonotype has a count of ten or more. The rearrangement links TRBV29-1 to TRBJ1-1, with 9 bases identical to TRBD1. Germline assignment: CDR1 SQVTM and CDR2 ANQGSEA. The V gene end was trimmed by 6 bases and the J gene end by 3 bases; junction bases not matched to a gene: 26. This CDR3 comprises 20 residues. The CDR3 nucleotides read TGCAGCGTGTCGGTTGGGACAGGGAAAATTGGGCTATGGTACGACACTGAAGCTTTCTTT. It specifies CSVSVGTGKIGLWYDTEAFF.

The table lists this clonotype with many counts. J is TRBJ2-2 and V is TRBV7-9; possible D gene TRBD1, 6 bases. V was trimmed by 5 bases and J by 7 bases, leaving 11 bases between them. The germline gives CDR1 SEHNR, CDR2 FQNEAQ (reference sequence). There are 13 residues in the CDR3. The CDR3 spells CASSRKGDGELFF. For the CDR3, the DNA is TGTGCCAGCAGCCGGAAGGGGGACGGGGAGCTGTTTTTT.

This clonotype has a count of ten or more. The chain recombines TRBV20-1 with TRBJ2-7; 11 bases fit TRBD2. The CDR3 loop spans 14 amino acids. In germline, CDR1 is DFQATT, CDR2 SNEGSKA (reference sequence). J gave up 2 bases and V 6 bases, and 6 bases lay outside the gene matches. Here the CDR3 DNA reads TGCAGTGCCATACTAGCGGGGGCCACCTACGAGCAGTACTTC. Translated: CSAILAGATYEQYF.

This clonotype has only a few counts. This sequence may be a read error, since a much larger clone differs from it by one base. The V and J genes are TRBV12-3 or TRBV12-4 and TRBJ2-2, with a possible D match to TRBD1 (6 bases). This CDR3 contains 18 residues. This CDR3 reads CASSRAVGAGDSTGALFF. The DNA for the CDR3 is TGTGCCAGCAGCCGAGCGGTAGGGGCAGGGGATTCCACCGGGGCGCTGTTTTTT.

This clonotype was counted only a few times. In DNA, the CDR3 is TGCAGTGCTAGAGCGGGGGGGGTACCCTACGAGCAGTACTTC. This encodes CSARAGGVPYEQYF. This chain connects TRBV20-1 to TRBJ2-7; TRBD2 matches at 8 bases. CDR1 and CDR2 (germline): DFQATT, SNEGSKA (reference sequence). Trimming took 1 base from V and 2 from J; bases not matched to a gene: 4. The CDR3 is 14 residues long.

This clonotype was picked up many times. The J gene is TRBJ2-3, the V gene TRBV10-3; 8 bases fit TRBD1. Germline CDR1 ENHRY, CDR2 SYGVKD. J was trimmed by 6 bases and V by 7 bases; bases with no gene match: 9. This CDR3 region has 14 residues. The chain's CDR3 is CAITKGQGLDTQYF. CDR3 nucleotide sequence: TGTGCCATCACCAAAGGACAGGGTTTGGATACGCAGTATTTT.

The sample holds many counts of this clonotype. This chain connects TRBV20-1 to TRBJ1-4; 8 bases are shared with TRBD1. CDR3 length: 13 amino acids. The trim removed 3 bases at V and 6 bases at J, leaving 3 bases unmatched. Germline CDR1 DFQATT, CDR2 SNEGSKA (reference sequence). As DNA, the CDR3 is TGCAGTGCTAGCAGGGGGCAGTATGAAAAACTGTTTTTT. Its translation: CSASRGQYEKLFF.

The J gene is TRBJ2-3, the V gene TRBV5-1; 7 bases map to TRBD2. Germline values: CDR1 SGHRS, CDR2 YFSETQ. CDR3 size: 15 residues. V was clipped by 3 bases and J by 0 bases; unmatched bases: 4. The CDR3 here is CASSSGGGSTDTQYF. CDR3 sequence (DNA): TGCGCCAGCAGCTCTGGCGGGGGAAGCACAGATACGCAGTATTTT.

This clonotype was counted many times. V is TRBV4-1 and J is TRBJ2-7, with a possible D match to TRBD2 (6 bases). Germline V gene data show CDR1 as MGHRA and CDR2 as YSYEKL. The V and J ends lost 0 bases and 6 bases respectively, with 9 bases between them. The CDR3 has 13 amino acids. CDR3 residues: CASSQDRGLEQYF. The CDR3 nucleotides read TGCGCCAGCAGCCAAGATCGGGGACTCGAGCAGTACTTC.

This clonotype has at least ten counts. CDR3 in amino acids: CASSKTSGRVRGTGELFF. Here the CDR3 DNA reads TGTGCCAGCAGTAAGACTAGCGGGAGGGTCCGCGGCACCGGGGAGCTGTTTTTT. The chain has TRBV6-1 and TRBJ2-2; 14 positions agree with TRBD2. The junction had 9 bases not matched to a gene; V was cut back by 5 bases and J by 4 bases. This CDR3 has 18 amino acids. CDR1 and CDR2 (germline): MNHNS, SASEGT.

This clonotype was detected many times. V usage is TRBV28 and J usage is TRBJ2-1, with D perhaps matching TRBD1 (7 bases). Trimming stripped 5 bases from V and 7 bases from J, with 12 bases between. Germline CDR1 MDHEN, CDR2 SYDVKM. CDR3 length: 13 residues. The CDR3 DNA follows: TGTGCCAGCAGTAGATCAGGGGGGAATGAGCAGTTCTTC. Protein: CASSRSGGNEQFF.